What follows are 9 T cell receptor beta chains derived from one specimen sequenced in a study of blood T cell repertoires in COVID-19. Data came from immunoSEQ multiplex PCR; TCRdb stores just in-frame clones and leaves some out. The sample carries roughly 100,000 clones, approximately 81% recorded once. Sequenced input: peripheral blood. The receptor set was obtained from a woman in her 70s with active or convalescent COVID-19.

The chain employs TRBV4-1 and TRBJ2-7; TRBD1 agrees at 9 bases. This CDR3 contains 15 residues. The germline gives CDR1 MGHRA, CDR2 YSYEKL. V gave up 1 base and J gave up 5 bases; unmatched junction bases: 6. This CDR3 is CASSQVGTGSDEQYF. In nucleotides, the CDR3 is TGCGCCAGCAGCCAAGTCGGGACAGGGTCCGACGAGCAGTACTTC.

The rearrangement uses TRBV6-2 or TRBV6-3 and TRBJ2-7, with 9 nucleotides matching TRBD1. Germline V gene lookup returns CDR1 MNHEY and CDR2 SVGEGT. The CDR3 length is 16 residues. V trimming: 5 bases; J trimming: 3 bases; junction bases outside the gene matches: 11. The CDR3 nucleotides read TGTGCCAGCAGTCGACCCGGGACAGGGCTTCACTACGAGCAGTACTTC. This sequence encodes CASSRPGTGLHYEQYF.

This clone was found once. The V gene is TRBV5-4, the J gene TRBJ2-7; TRBD2 is a possible D gene (5 bases). The V end lost 0 bases, the J end lost 6 bases, and 10 bases lay between the germline ends. This CDR3 is 13 amino acids long. CDR1 SGHNT and CDR2 YYREEE come from the germline V gene (reference sequence). The CDR3: CASSLDGVGEQYF. The DNA for the CDR3 is TGTGCCAGCAGCTTGGACGGGGTTGGCGAGCAGTACTTC.

The chain couples TRBV28 to TRBJ2-5; D ambiguous. The CDR3 has 15 amino acids. Germline CDR1 and CDR2: MDHEN and SYDVKM. Trimming cost V 6 bases and J 5 bases, with 19 bases left between them. The CDR3, as DNA: TGTGCCAGCAGGGTTTTCCGGTATGCTTATGAGACCCAGTACTTC. It encodes CASRVFRYAYETQYF.

In nucleotides, the CDR3 is TGTGCCAGCAGTCGGGGGACGTCCGAAGATACGCAGTATTTT. Residues: CASSRGTSEDTQYF. This chain connects TRBV6-5 to TRBJ2-3; D might be TRBD2 (6 bases). The CDR3 sequence is 14 residues long. CDR1 and CDR2 from the germline V gene are MNHEY and SVGAGI. V gave up 5 bases and J gave up 5 bases, with 14 bases separating them.

This sequence joins TRBV4-2 and TRBJ1-5; D is perhaps TRBD1 (5 bases). The V and J ends lost 1 base and 0 bases respectively, with 13 bases between them. Germline values: CDR1 LGHNA, CDR2 YNFKEQ. The CDR3 totals 17 residues. Here the CDR3 reads CASSQVGGDGSNQPQHF. CDR3 sequence (DNA): TGTGCCAGCAGCCAAGTCGGAGGGGACGGTAGCAATCAGCCCCAGCATTTT.

The gene calls are TRBV7-2 and TRBJ1-2, with a weak D call TRBD1 (6 bases). The germline gives CDR1 SGHTA, CDR2 FQGNSA. The ends were cut back, 1 base at V and 3 bases at J, with 9 bases in the middle. There are 14 residues in the CDR3. CDR3 sequence reads: CASSLDRDDYGYTF. In DNA, the CDR3 is TGTGCCAGCAGCTTAGACAGGGACGACTATGGCTACACCTTC.

This rearrangement joins TRBV7-8 to TRBJ2-7, with TRBD1 matching 7 bases. Germline CDR1 SGHVS, CDR2 FQNEAQ. The CDR3 is 12 amino acids. V lost 4 bases, J lost 5 bases, and 2 bases stayed unmatched. This CDR3 is CASSSTGDEQYF. The CDR3 coding sequence is TGTGCCAGCAGCTCCACAGGGGACGAGCAGTACTTC.

The rearrangement uses TRBV29-1 and TRBJ1-1; 7 positions match TRBD1. V lost 6 bases to trimming and J lost 3 bases; unmatched junction nucleotides: 10. The germline V gene encodes CDR1 SQVTM and CDR2 ANQGSEA. The CDR3 totals 14 residues. Here the CDR3 reads CSVPRGSGHTEAFF. CDR3 DNA sequence: TGCAGCGTACCCAGGGGGTCCGGCCACACTGAAGCTTTCTTT.